Following are 16 T cell receptor beta chains from one sample sequenced in a study of blood T cell repertoires in COVID-19. Profiling relied on immunoSEQ multiplex PCR, and the TCRdb table lists in-frame clones only, not all of them. In the table there are some 370,000 clones, roughly 87% of which are singletons. Source material: PBMCs or T cells enriched from blood (not recorded which). Every receptor here comes from a woman aged 45-65 years who had recovered from COVID-19.

The chain is built from TRBV5-5 and TRBJ1-2; 8 bases line up with TRBD1. Looked up from germline, CDR1 is SGHKS and CDR2 is YYEKEE (reference sequence). The junction had 8 bases not matched to a gene; V was cut back by 5 bases and J by 2 bases. The length of the CDR3 is 15 residues. The CDR3 bases are TGTGCCAGCAGTTACGGACAGGGAGCAAACTATGGCTACACCTTC. Protein: CASSYGQGANYGYTF.

J is TRBJ2-5 and V is TRBV19; 9 positions match TRBD1. V was pared by 1 base and J by 1 base, with 4 bases of the junction left unmatched. CDR1 and CDR2 (germline): LNHDA, SQIVND (reference sequence). The CDR3 loop spans 16 amino acids. The CDR3 sequence is CASSIAQGAPQETQYF. CDR3 in DNA: TGTGCCAGTAGTATAGCACAGGGGGCGCCCCAAGAGACCCAGTACTTC.

The rearrangement joins TRBV15 to TRBJ2-2; 8 bases line up with TRBD1. The CDR3 sequence is 16 residues long. Germline values: CDR1 LNHNV, CDR2 YYDKDF (reference sequence). Trimming at V came to 0 bases and at J to 5 bases, leaving 5 bases not matched to a gene. The CDR3 sequence is CATSRDWDRHTGELFF. The CDR3 bases are TGTGCCACCAGCAGAGACTGGGACAGGCATACCGGGGAGCTGTTTTTT.

This clone came up once. V gene TRBV20-1 combines with J gene TRBJ2-4, with D hard to call. The ends were cut back, 2 bases at V and 7 bases at J, with 6 bases in the middle. Germline lookup yields CDR1 DFQATT and CDR2 SNEGSKA (reference sequence). The CDR3 consists of 11 residues. CDR3 sequence: CSARLQNIQYF. The CDR3, as DNA: TGCAGTGCTAGATTGCAGAACATTCAGTACTTC.

As regards this clone: Other DNA sequences in this specimen translate into the identical CDR3. This chain links TRBV19 with TRBJ1-5; D may be TRBD1 (6 bases). Per the germline V gene, CDR1 is LNHDA and CDR2 is SQIVND (reference sequence). The length of the CDR3 is 15 residues. V was cut by 5 bases and J by 6 bases, with 17 bases left in between. Written as DNA, the CDR3 is TGTGCCAGTAGTTTGGGGCAGGGGTCGAGTCAGCCCCAGCATTTT. Amino acids: CASSLGQGSSQPQHF.

This chain joins TRBV30 and TRBJ1-5, with 9 bases aligning to TRBD1. This CDR3 spans 13 amino acids. Germline V CDR1 and CDR2: GTSNPN, SVGIG (reference sequence). V shed 5 bases, J shed 4 bases, and the junction held 3 bases outside the gene matches. DNA for the CDR3: TGTGCCTGGGCCGGGACAGGGAATCAGCCCCAGCATTTT. It translates to CAWAGTGNQPQHF.

This clone was observed a few times. This chain connects TRBV4-1 to TRBJ2-7, with D unclear. The CDR3 runs to 12 residues. CDR1 MGHRA and CDR2 YSYEKL come from the germline V gene. The germline V and J ends were trimmed by 0 bases and 5 bases, with 5 bases remaining between them. CDR3 coding DNA: TGCGCCAGCAGCCAAGAGACTGACGAGCAGTACTTC. Encoded protein: CASSQETDEQYF.

The rearrangement links TRBV30 to TRBJ1-5; the D gene is possibly TRBD1 (5 bases). The germline gives CDR1 GTSNPN, CDR2 SVGIG (reference sequence). V gave up 1 base and J gave up 0 bases, with 7 bases separating them. The CDR3 has 14 residues. The CDR3 DNA sequence: TGTGCCTGGAGTGAGGGGTATAGCAATCAGCCCCAGCATTTT. This codes for CAWSEGYSNQPQHF.

This clone was recorded a few times. The CDR3 nucleotides are TGTGCCAGCAGCTGGCTAGCGGGAGGCGGCTCCTACGAGCAGTACTTC. This sequence encodes CASSWLAGGGSYEQYF. This chain links TRBV7-2 with TRBJ2-7, with 11 bases that match TRBD2. CDR1 SGHTA and CDR2 FQGNSA come from the germline V gene. J gave up 0 bases and V 4 bases, and 5 bases lay outside the gene matches. CDR3 length equals 16 residues.

This clone was seen only a few times. The chain carries TRBV6-5 and TRBJ2-7; 7 bases align to TRBD1. The CDR3 runs to 15 residues. V lost 6 bases and J lost 2; bases outside the gene matches: 10. Germline V gene lookup returns CDR1 MNHEY and CDR2 SVGAGI. The CDR3 DNA follows: TGTGCCAGCAGGATACTCTACAGGGGACCCTACGAGCAGTACTTC. Amino acids: CASRILYRGPYEQYF.

This clone has just one count. The V call is TRBV19, the J call TRBJ1-2; 7 nucleotides align to TRBD1. V lost 3 bases, J lost 4 bases, and 8 bases stayed unmatched. This CDR3 contains 15 residues. From germline, CDR1 is LNHDA and CDR2 SQIVND (reference sequence). CDR3 DNA sequence: TGTGCCAGTAGTATTCTCGACAGGGAAGGCTATGGCTACACCTTC. Its protein product is CASSILDREGYGYTF.

V is TRBV5-1 and J is TRBJ2-3; maybe TRBD1 (6 bases). Between the trimmed V and J ends, which lost 0 bases and 3 bases, there was a span of 14 bases. Germline CDR1 and CDR2: SGHRS and YFSETQ. The CDR3 length is 16 residues. As DNA, the CDR3 is TGCGCCAGCAGCTTGGCCGGACAGTCAGGTACAGATACGCAGTATTTT. This translates into CASSLAGQSGTDTQYF.

V is TRBV9 and J is TRBJ2-7; weak D call: TRBD1 (5 bases). In germline, CDR1 is SGDLS, CDR2 YYNGEE. There are 14 residues in the CDR3. The V and J ends lost 3 bases and 0 bases respectively, with 10 bases between them. In DNA, the CDR3 is TGTGCCAGCAGCGCACAGGTCCACTCCTACGAGCAGTACTTC. Translating gives CASSAQVHSYEQYF.

The chain carries TRBV4-3 and TRBJ1-1; 9 bases agree with TRBD1. Trimming at V came to 4 bases and at J to 10 bases, leaving 16 bases not matched to a gene. CDR1 and CDR2 (germline): LGHNA, YSLEER. This CDR3 is built from 16 residues. The CDR3 DNA reads TGCGCCAGCAGCCTAGCTTGGACAGGGGTGGGCGGGGGAGCTTTCTTT. This gives the protein CASSLAWTGVGGGAFF.

The V and J genes are TRBV10-3 and TRBJ1-1, with D possibly TRBD1 on 5 matching bases. Trimming pared 8 bases from V and 0 bases from J, leaving 13 bases between. Per the germline V gene, CDR1 is ENHRY and CDR2 is SYGVKD. This CDR3 is built from 14 residues. The CDR3 is CAIRRDSLNTEAFF. The DNA for the CDR3 is TGTGCCATCCGCCGTGACAGCCTGAACACTGAAGCTTTCTTT.

The rearrangement joins TRBV3-1 (or the pseudogene TRBV3-2) to TRBJ2-7; 7 bases line up with TRBD1. Germline trimming cut 6 bases from V and 0 bases from J; bases unmatched to any gene: 11. Germline values: CDR1 LGHDT, CDR2 YNNKEL (reference sequence). The CDR3 is 16 residues long. CDR3 residues: CASRSKLRDSSYEQYF. CDR3 nucleotides: TGTGCCAGCAGATCAAAACTCCGGGACAGCTCCTACGAGCAGTACTTC.